The present entry profiles one TCR beta chain with its context. This record belongs to a study of blood T cell repertoires in COVID-19. Produced via immunoSEQ multiplex PCR; TCRdb's table is partial and in-frame only. The data contain about 110,000 clones, 80% of them singletons. The sequenced sample consisted of peripheral blood. This receptor was taken from a human donor in a cohort sampled during active or convalescent COVID-19.

The CDR3 DNA is TGTGCCAGCAGCTCAAGGTTGGGGGGTACTGAAGCTTTCTTT. This encodes CASSSRLGGTEAFF. The genes are TRBV7-9 and TRBJ1-1; TRBD1 might be the D (5 bases). Germline-derived CDR1 and CDR2 are SEHNR and FQNEAQ (reference sequence). The V gene lost 4 bases and the J gene lost 5 bases, with 14 bases spanning the gap. CDR3 length equals 14 residues. Full variable domain (remainder filled in from reference TRBV7-9 and TRBJ1-1): DTGVSQNPRHKITKRGQNVTFRCDPISEHNRLYWYRQTLGQGPEFLTYFQNEAQLEKSRLLSDRFSAERPKGSFSTLEIQRTEQGDSAMYLCASSSRLGGTEAFFGQGTRLTVV.